Here is one TCR beta chain with its context. This sample was taken from a study of blood T cell repertoires in COVID-19. The wider study: Spain, Italy and the United States supplied samples that represented acute and convalescent COVID-19. PBMCs, B-cell-depleted T cells, or T cells provided the cDNA or gDNA that made up the material.

In the authors' methods: Counts of nucleated cells, estimated from reference gene primer amplification, were obtained. Clones were read by immunoSEQ multiplex PCR, and TCRdb kept only the in-frame ones, dropping some. V and J calls and clone size are as listed in that table; D and trimming were resolved from the DNA. The table includes 95,000 to 150,000 clones, 87% detected once. V lost 4 bases to trimming and J lost 5 bases; unmatched junction nucleotides: 7. Germline CDR1 LGHDT, CDR2 YNNKEL (reference sequence). The CDR3 loop spans 16 amino acids. This sequence originates from a woman in her seventies with acute or convalescent COVID-19. This chain links TRBV3-1 (or the pseudogene TRBV3-2) with TRBJ1-6; 8 bases are shared with TRBD1. The sequencing sample was made of peripheral blood. The chain's CDR3 is CASSLFDRGDNSPLHF. Here the CDR3 DNA reads TGTGCCAGCAGCCTCTTTGACAGGGGCGATAATTCACCCCTCCACTTT.